The next 27 T cell receptor beta chains were all read from a single sample in a study of blood T cell repertoires in COVID-19. TCRdb keeps only in-frame clones here, not all; method: immunoSEQ multiplex PCR. Found here are 140,000 to 150,000 clones, over 70% of them singletons; the top ten hold more than 1.5%. The sequenced material came from peripheral blood. These receptor sequences come from a woman aged 55 to 70 with acute or convalescent COVID-19.

The chain combines TRBV6-5 with TRBJ2-7; 11 bases agree with TRBD2. This CDR3 contains 14 residues. J gave up 1 base and V 4 bases, and 0 bases lay outside the gene matches. Germline CDR1 reads MNHEY; CDR2 reads SVGAGI. The CDR3: CASSLAGGSYEQYF. In DNA form, the CDR3 reads TGTGCCAGCAGTTTAGCGGGAGGGTCCTACGAGCAGTACTTC.

CDR3 in DNA: TGCGCCAGCAGCTCTAGGACTACCTACTACGAGCAGTACTTC. Amino acid sequence: CASSSRTTYYEQYF. The chain recombines TRBV5-1 with TRBJ2-7, with D possibly being TRBD2 (6 bases). From germline, CDR1 is SGHRS and CDR2 YFSETQ. V lost 3 bases and J 3 bases, leaving 13 bases between the germline ends. The CDR3 has 14 amino acids.

This clone has a handful of counts. In DNA form, the CDR3 reads TGTGCCAGCAGTTTGACCGTCTCGGGGTTGAACTATGGCTACACCTTC. Translating it yields CASSLTVSGLNYGYTF. The chain joins TRBV28 to TRBJ1-2; no clear D gene. V was pared by 3 bases and J by 2 bases, with 16 bases between. There are 16 residues in the CDR3. From germline, CDR1 is MDHEN and CDR2 SYDVKM.

The CDR3 protein is CASRPGGGPSNQPQHF. CDR3 bases: TGTGCCAGCAGGCCAGGAGGGGGCCCTAGCAATCAGCCCCAGCATTTT. The chain joins TRBV7-2 to TRBJ1-5, with TRBD1 identical over 7 bases. Germline V gene data show CDR1 as SGHTA and CDR2 as FQGNSA. The CDR3 consists of 16 residues. V trimming: 6 bases; J trimming: 0 bases; junction bases outside the gene matches: 8.

Concerning this clone itself: The limits of the CDR3 on the DNA are not certain, so only TCRdb's listed CDR3 is given. The rearrangement uses TRBV21-1 and TRBJ1-1; the table assigns TRBD1, which was not confirmed against the DNA. TRBV21-1 is reported as a pseudogene. The CDR3 region is 15 residues in length, termini included. The chain's CDR3 is CASSKVGRGNTEAFF.

This clone has more than one count but fewer than ten. V usage is TRBV6-4 and J usage is TRBJ2-3; 8 nucleotides align to TRBD2. The length of the CDR3 is 15 residues. Germline CDR1 and CDR2: MRHNA and SNTAGT. V lost 7 bases to trimming and J lost 1 base; unmatched junction nucleotides: 7. This CDR3 is CASTPTSGGTDTQYF. The CDR3 region has the DNA TGTGCCAGCACACCCACTAGCGGAGGCACAGATACGCAGTATTTT.

This clone occurred a few times. CDR3 sequence reads: CATSDQGVEKFF. The CDR3, as DNA: TGTGCCACCAGTGATCAGGGTGTGGAGAAGTTCTTC. The chain employs TRBV24-1 and TRBJ2-1; tentative D call: TRBD1 (5 bases). Germline CDR1 reads KGHDR; CDR2 reads SFDVKD. Trimming removed 3 bases from V and 14 bases from J, with 13 bases in between. The CDR3 length is 12 residues.

This clone was detected once. The chain is built from TRBV18 and TRBJ2-3; 10 nucleotides align to TRBD2. CDR3 length: 18 amino acids. V was clipped by 1 base and J by 0 bases; unmatched bases: 7. CDR1 is KGHSH and CDR2 is LQKENI in the germline V gene. This chain's CDR3 is CASSPQPGLATSTDTQYF. CDR3 in DNA: TGTGCCAGCTCACCACAACCGGGACTAGCGACTAGCACAGATACGCAGTATTTT.

This chain uses TRBV5-6 with TRBJ2-3; 9 bases align to TRBD2. The CDR3 runs 15 residues. The ends lost 4 bases at V and 4 bases at J; junction bases unmatched: 7. CDR1 is SGHDT, CDR2 YYEEEE, per germline. CDR3 bases: TGTGCCAGCAGCAACCCTAGCGGGAACTCAGATACGCAGTATTTT. Its translation is CASSNPSGNSDTQYF.

The V gene is TRBV19, the J gene TRBJ1-5; 8 nucleotides match TRBD1. Looked up from germline, CDR1 is LNHDA and CDR2 is SQIVND (reference sequence). CDR3 length: 15 residues. The V and J ends lost 5 bases and 4 bases, in that order; junction bases with no gene match: 7. CDR3 amino acids: CASSVGQGENQPQHF. The CDR3 DNA sequence: TGTGCCAGTAGTGTAGGACAGGGAGAGAATCAGCCCCAGCATTTT.

This clone came up a few times. This rearrangement joins TRBV7-2 to TRBJ1-1, with D perhaps TRBD1 (6 bases). V was clipped by 4 bases and J by 0 bases, with 9 bases between them. Per germline, CDR1 SGHTA and CDR2 FQGNSA. This CDR3 contains 14 residues. The CDR3 DNA follows: TGTGCCAGCAGCTGGGGGGGCGTGAACACTGAAGCTTTCTTT. This codes for CASSWGGVNTEAFF.

V usage is TRBV5-6 and J usage is TRBJ1-1, with 8 bases identical to TRBD1. There are 15 residues in the CDR3. Unmatched junction bases numbered 11, after V lost 4 bases and J lost 6 bases. CDR1 SGHDT and CDR2 YYEEEE come from the germline V gene. CDR3 amino acids: CASSPRTGSVSEAFF. The DNA for the CDR3 is TGTGCCAGCAGCCCTCGGACAGGGTCGGTCTCTGAAGCTTTCTTT.

The V and J genes are TRBV7-8 and TRBJ2-1, with TRBD2 identical over 8 bases. The ends lost 1 base at V and 2 bases at J; junction bases unmatched: 4. Per germline, CDR1 SGHVS and CDR2 FQNEAQ. This CDR3 is 16 amino acids long. CDR3 coding DNA: TGTGCCAGCAGCTTAGGCGGGAGGCAAACCTACAATGAGCAGTTCTTC. The encoded protein is CASSLGGRQTYNEQFF.

The chain's CDR3 is CASSLEASGVYEQYF. DNA of the CDR3: TGTGCCAGCAGCTTAGAAGCTAGCGGGGTTTACGAGCAGTACTTC. The chain is built from TRBV7-8 and TRBJ2-7; 9 bases are shared with TRBD2. J gave up 4 bases and V 1 base, and 5 bases lay outside the gene matches. CDR3 length: 15 residues. The germline V gene encodes CDR1 SGHVS and CDR2 FQNEAQ.

The chain carries TRBV2 and TRBJ2-3; D uncertain. V lost 7 bases and J 2 bases, leaving 16 bases between the germline ends. The CDR3 sequence is 15 residues long. Germline values: CDR1 SNHLY, CDR2 FYNNEI. CDR3 loop: CASILTGTSTDTQYF. The CDR3, as DNA: TGTGCCAGCATCCTTACGGGTACATCCACAGATACGCAGTATTTT.

This chain uses TRBV7-3 with TRBJ2-1; 11 nucleotides agree with TRBD2. CDR1 SGHTA and CDR2 FQGTGA come from the germline V gene. The CDR3 covers 16 residues. J was trimmed by 7 bases and V by 2 bases; bases with no gene match: 7. The CDR3 DNA reads TGTGCCAGCAGCTTAGTAGCGGGAGGGCCTAGGAATGAGCAGTTCTTC. Translation gives CASSLVAGGPRNEQFF.

The chain combines TRBV4-1 with TRBJ2-1, with 9 bases matching TRBD2. V gave up 2 bases and J gave up 7 bases; unmatched junction bases: 6. CDR3 length: 15 amino acids. The germline gives CDR1 MGHRA, CDR2 YSYEKL. The CDR3 is CASSQHGLATNEQFF. The CDR3 DNA sequence: TGCGCCAGCAGCCAACATGGACTAGCGACTAATGAGCAGTTCTTC.

This rearrangement joins TRBV4-1 to TRBJ1-4, with 9 bases lining up with TRBD1. V lost 4 bases to trimming and J lost 0 bases; unmatched junction nucleotides: 6. Germline assignment: CDR1 MGHRA and CDR2 YSYEKL. The CDR3 has 17 amino acids. The CDR3 region is CASSPGTGFPTNEKLFF. CDR3 bases: TGCGCCAGCAGCCCCGGGACAGGGTTTCCAACTAATGAAAAACTGTTTTTT.

The rearrangement links TRBV10-3 to TRBJ2-1, with D unresolved. Germline V gene lookup returns CDR1 ENHRY and CDR2 SYGVKD. The V and J ends lost 0 bases and 10 bases respectively, with 10 bases between them. This CDR3 spans 13 amino acids. This chain's CDR3 is CAISESSLGEQFF. The CDR3 nucleotides read TGTGCCATCAGTGAGTCCAGCCTCGGGGAGCAGTTCTTC.

This clone was recorded only once. The gene calls are TRBV4-2 and TRBJ2-1; 7 bases are shared with TRBD2. The CDR3 totals 17 residues. Germline V gene data show CDR1 as LGHNA and CDR2 as YNFKEQ. J was trimmed by 4 bases and V by 1 base; bases with no gene match: 10. CDR3 region: CASSQATSKSTYNEQFF. For the CDR3, the DNA is TGTGCCAGCAGCCAAGCGACTAGCAAGAGTACATACAATGAGCAGTTCTTC.

The rearrangement uses TRBV5-1 and TRBJ2-3; 10 bases match TRBD2. CDR1 and CDR2 (germline): SGHRS, YFSETQ. J lost 0 bases, V lost 3 bases, and 7 bases had no gene match. The CDR3 contains 17 residues. In DNA, the CDR3 is TGCGCCAGCAGCTCCCGGCTAGCGGGGGCTAGCACAGATACGCAGTATTTT. Its translation is CASSSRLAGASTDTQYF.

The chain joins TRBV7-9 to TRBJ2-5; D may be TRBD2 (5 bases). The CDR3 runs 14 residues. The ends were cut back, 6 bases at V and 5 bases at J, with 16 bases in the middle. Germline V gene lookup returns CDR1 SEHNR and CDR2 FQNEAQ (reference sequence). CDR3 nucleotides: TGTGCCAGCAGACCCGAGGGCCACTTGGAGACCCAGTACTTC. Amino acid sequence: CASRPEGHLETQYF. The variable domain in full, with the rest retrieved from reference TRBV7-9 and TRBJ2-5, is DTGVSQNPRHKITKRGQNVTFRCDPISEHNRLYWYRQTLGQGPEFLTYFQNEAQLEKSRLLSDRFSAERPKGSFSTLEIQRTEQGDSAMYLCASRPEGHLETQYFGPGTRLLVL.

This chain uses TRBV2 with TRBJ2-3, with 12 bases matching TRBD2. The trim removed 6 bases at V and 2 bases at J, leaving 6 bases unmatched. This CDR3 is built from 16 residues. Germline lookup yields CDR1 SNHLY and CDR2 FYNNEI. The CDR3 DNA is TGTGCCAGCAGAGAAACTAGCGGGAGGCTCACAGATACGCAGTATTTT. Translation gives CASRETSGRLTDTQYF.

The genes are TRBV7-7 and TRBJ2-1; 12 bases fit TRBD2. The V segment lost 6 bases and the J segment 4 bases; nucleotides outside the gene matches: 7. The CDR3 is 16 amino acids. CDR1 and CDR2 from the germline V gene are SSHAT and FNYEAQ (reference sequence). The CDR3 nucleotides read TGTGCCAGCAGTATGACTAGCGGGAGCGGGTACAATGAGCAGTTCTTC. This sequence encodes CASSMTSGSGYNEQFF.

The rearrangement joins TRBV6-5 to TRBJ2-1, with 12 bases lining up with TRBD2. The V and J ends lost 5 bases and 7 bases, in that order; junction bases with no gene match: 6. CDR1 MNHEY and CDR2 SVGAGI come from the germline V gene. The CDR3 loop spans 15 amino acids. Here the CDR3 reads CASSRLAGVVNEQFF. The CDR3 region has the DNA TGTGCCAGCAGTCGACTAGCGGGAGTGGTTAATGAGCAGTTCTTC.

The gene calls are TRBV5-1 and TRBJ2-2, with unresolved D. The germline V gene encodes CDR1 SGHRS and CDR2 YFSETQ. Trimming took 3 bases from V and 0 from J, leaving 18 bases between them. The CDR3 spans 18 residues. CDR3 region: CASSYLSQSFANTGELFF. For the CDR3, the DNA is TGCGCCAGCAGCTACCTATCACAGTCGTTCGCGAACACCGGGGAGCTGTTTTTT.

V gene TRBV12-5 combines with J gene TRBJ2-7, with 12 nucleotides matching TRBD2. The CDR3 consists of 15 residues. The junction had 8 bases not matched to a gene; V was cut back by 6 bases and J by 5 bases. Germline loops: CDR1 LGHNT, CDR2 FRNRAP. The CDR3 here is CASGLAGGALNEQYF. The CDR3 region has the DNA TGTGCTAGTGGGCTAGCGGGAGGGGCCCTAAACGAGCAGTACTTC.